This TCR beta chain derives from a study of T-cell memory formation after mild COVID-19. Germline CDR1 and CDR2: LGHNA and YSLEER. The CDR3 spans 14 residues. Trimming cost V 1 base and J 8 bases, with 11 bases left between them. TCRdb redid the calling of the 5' RACE reads with MiXCR, one entry per CDR3 protein. This sample carries roughly 370,000 distinct CDR3 sequences, about 17% of them seen once, and the ten largest clones take roughly 21%. The sequence derives from a man younger than 35 who had mild COVID-19 (a few samples of this study predate the infection). Cell type and time point are not known. Sequenced: PBMCs or a T cell subset sorted from them (not recorded which). The chain employs TRBV4-3 and TRBJ1-4; no reliable D call. CDR3: CASSQVGSDEKLFF. CDR3 sequence (DNA): TGCGCCAGCAGCCAAGTTGGGTCGGACGAAAAACTGTTTTTT.